These 29 T cell receptor beta chains came from one sample sequenced in a study of T-cell reconstitution after alpha-beta-depleted transplantation in children. Unique molecular identifiers featured in how the TCRbeta library was prepared. A single record per CDR3 protein comes from TCRdb applying MiXCR to the PCR reads. The sample lists 450,000 to 550,000 distinct CDR3 sequences; 11% were seen once. The material sequenced was PBMCs, mostly from graft donor cells, taken 180 days after TCRalphabeta/CD19-depleted stem cell transplant. These receptors originate from a female patient between 2 and 10 years old who had a stem cell transplant for aplastic anemia, so the T cells may come from the graft donor.

The gene calls are TRBV7-2 and TRBJ1-5; D may be TRBD1 (5 bases). Trimming pared 0 bases from V and 7 bases from J, leaving 10 bases between. Germline V gives CDR1 SGHTA, CDR2 FQGNSA. The CDR3 contains 14 residues. The DNA of the CDR3 is TGTGCCAGCAGCTTAGCAGGGGCACGCCAGCCCCAGCATTTT. Translated: CASSLAGARQPQHF.

This clonotype was observed a few times. The V call is TRBV7-8, the J call TRBJ2-7; 13 bases agree with TRBD2. Germline V gives CDR1 SGHVS, CDR2 FQNEAQ. Trimming cost V 1 base and J 6 bases; bases outside gene matches: 6. CDR3 length equals 16 residues. The CDR3 DNA reads as TGTGCCAGCAGCTTAGAACTAGCGGGAGGGCCCGGCGAGCAGTACGTC. This encodes CASSLELAGGPGEQYV.

The V call is TRBV30, the J call TRBJ2-7, with D maybe TRBD2 (5 bases). The CDR3 sequence is 14 residues long. Looked up from germline, CDR1 is GTSNPN and CDR2 is SVGIG (reference sequence). The V and J ends lost 0 bases and 4 bases respectively, with 13 bases between them. The CDR3 DNA is TGTGCCTGGAGTGTACTAGGGCATGGGTACGAGCAGTACGTC. Encoded protein: CAWSVLGHGYEQYV.

The J gene is TRBJ1-2, the V gene TRBV28; maybe TRBD1 (5 bases). CDR1 MDHEN and CDR2 SYDVKM come from the germline V gene. Trimming left V 5 bases short and J 2 bases short, with 18 bases between. The CDR3 sequence is 16 residues long. The chain's CDR3 is CASSLHPIGGNYGYTF. DNA for the CDR3: TGTGCCAGCAGTCTGCACCCCATCGGGGGGAACTATGGCTACACCTTC.

This clonotype was observed a few times. CDR3 nucleotide sequence: TGTGCCAGCAGCCTGAGGGACAGGGGAGTCTACGAGCAGTACTTC. This encodes CASSLRDRGVYEQYF. This sequence joins TRBV7-3 and TRBJ2-7, with 10 bases lining up with TRBD1. The CDR3 is 15 amino acids. Germline-derived CDR1 and CDR2 are SGHTA and FQGTGA. J lost 3 bases, V lost 5 bases, and 7 bases had no gene match.

Only a few counts were recorded for this clonotype. This chain uses TRBV20-1 with TRBJ1-1; 7 bases fit TRBD1. Germline V CDR1 and CDR2: DFQATT, SNEGSKA (reference sequence). The CDR3 totals 14 residues. V dropped 4 bases and J dropped 1; count of bases not matched to a gene: 6. Here the CDR3 DNA reads TGCAGTGCTACCCAGGGGGATACGAACACTGAAGCTTTCTTT. This sequence encodes CSATQGDTNTEAFF.

This clonotype has a handful of counts. The gene calls are TRBV9 and TRBJ2-1, with 9 bases fitting TRBD2. CDR1 SGDLS and CDR2 YYNGEE come from the germline V gene. The trim removed 2 bases at V and 8 bases at J, leaving 5 bases unmatched. This CDR3 contains 14 residues. CDR3 bases: TGTGCCAGCAGCGTCCTAGCGGGGTTCGATGAGCAGTTCTTC. As protein: CASSVLAGFDEQFF.

This clonotype was counted many times. The chain joins TRBV7-2 to TRBJ2-2; 7 bases match TRBD1. CDR3 length: 16 amino acids. CDR1 is SGHTA and CDR2 is FQGNSA in the germline V gene. The V segment lost 6 bases and the J segment 2 bases; nucleotides outside the gene matches: 9. DNA of the CDR3: TGTGCCAGCAGTTTCTCCGGGACAGCCAACACCGGGGAGCTGTTTTTT. This encodes CASSFSGTANTGELFF. Full variable domain (rest looked up from reference TRBV7-2 and TRBJ2-2): GAGVSQSPSNKVTEKGKDVELRCDPISGHTALYWYRQSLGQGLEFLIYFQGNSAPDKSGLPSDRFSAERTGGSVSTLTIQRTQQEDSAVYLCASSFSGTANTGELFFGEGSRLTVL.

The chain employs TRBV15 and TRBJ2-3; D perhaps matches TRBD1 (5 bases). The CDR3 sequence is 13 residues long. Trimming took 4 bases from V and 1 from J, leaving 6 bases between them. Germline assignment: CDR1 LNHNV and CDR2 YYDKDF (reference sequence). The CDR3 protein is CATSKQGTDTQYF. The CDR3 nucleotides read TGTGCCACCAGCAAACAGGGCACAGATACGCAGTATTTT.

This clonotype was seen ten or more times. The chain employs TRBV29-1 and TRBJ2-2; 9 bases are a match to TRBD1. CDR3 length: 15 residues. Germline trimming cut 4 bases from V and 7 bases from J; bases unmatched to any gene: 10. Germline assignment: CDR1 SQVTM and CDR2 ANQGSEA. Here the CDR3 DNA reads TGCAGCGTTGGTGGATCGACAGGGGGGGTCGGGGAGCTGTTTTTT. As protein: CSVGGSTGGVGELFF.

This rearrangement joins TRBV4-2 to TRBJ2-7; D may be TRBD1 or TRBD2 (5 bases each). V lost 4 bases to trimming and J lost 0 bases, with 13 bases between them. The CDR3 extends over 15 amino acids. Germline CDR1 is LGHNA and CDR2 is YNFKEQ. The CDR3 region has the DNA TGTGCCAGCAGCCCGAGGGGCCTCTCCTCCTACGAGCAGTACTTC. This sequence encodes CASSPRGLSSYEQYF.

This rearrangement joins TRBV21-1 to TRBJ1-2; no check of the table's D call, TRBD1, against the DNA was made. TRBV21-1 is marked as a pseudogene. This CDR3 has 17 amino acids. The CDR3 sequence is CASSKVYTGQGWYGYTF. The CDR3 DNA is TGTGCCAGCAGCAAAGTATATACGGGACAGGGTTGGTATGGCTACACCTTC.

This clonotype was detected a few times. V and J are TRBV11-3 and TRBJ1-4; D gene uncertain. CDR3 size: 14 residues. V lost 2 bases and J 8 bases, leaving 12 bases between the germline ends. From germline, CDR1 is SGHNT and CDR2 YENEEA. The CDR3 here is CASSLRQEGEKLFF. CDR3 DNA sequence: TGTGCCAGCAGCTTAAGGCAAGAAGGCGAAAAACTGTTTTTT.

The chain couples TRBV4-3 to TRBJ2-7, with D hard to call. CDR1 and CDR2 from the germline V gene are LGHNA and YSLEER. V shed 2 bases and J shed 6 bases, with 20 bases lying between them. This CDR3 spans 16 amino acids. In DNA form, the CDR3 reads TGCGCCAGCAGCCAATATCCAGCTAGTAGTAATCTCGAGCAGTACTTC. This translates into CASSQYPASSNLEQYF.

This clonotype was counted a few times. The V and J genes are TRBV5-1 and TRBJ1-4; D unresolved. CDR1 SGHRS and CDR2 YFSETQ come from the germline V gene. Trimming took 2 bases from V and 0 from J, leaving 5 bases between them. The CDR3 consists of 14 residues. CDR3 DNA sequence: TGCGCCAGCAGCTTAGGGACAACTAATGAAAAACTGTTTTTT. Protein product: CASSLGTTNEKLFF.

The sample holds a few counts of this clonotype. The chain is built from TRBV28 and TRBJ1-2; TRBD1 matches at 7 bases. Germline V lookup: CDR1 MDHEN, CDR2 SYDVKM. This CDR3 has 14 amino acids. V shed 5 bases and J 4 bases; nucleotides not matched to a gene: 7. The CDR3 coding sequence is TGTGCCAGCAGTCCGGACAGGAATTTCTATGGCTACACCTTC. Protein product: CASSPDRNFYGYTF.

The rearrangement joins TRBV2 to TRBJ2-1, with 9 positions matching TRBD2. The CDR3 is 15 amino acids. V lost 5 bases to trimming and J lost 5 bases; unmatched junction nucleotides: 7. The V gene's germline CDR1 is SNHLY and CDR2 FYNNEI. The DNA of the CDR3 is TGTGCCAGCAGTCCGCGGGAGGGCCTACACAATGAGCAGTTCTTC. This sequence encodes CASSPREGLHNEQFF.

The V and J genes are TRBV10-3 and TRBJ2-1, with a weak D call TRBD2 (5 bases). The length of the CDR3 is 11 residues. Per germline, CDR1 ENHRY and CDR2 SYGVKD. Trimming stripped 4 bases from V and 10 bases from J, with 8 bases between. The CDR3 sequence is CAISAREEQFF. CDR3 coding DNA: TGTGCCATCAGTGCACGGGAAGAGCAGTTCTTC.

This clonotype was picked up a small number of times. J is TRBJ2-5 and V is TRBV5-1, with TRBD2 identical over 13 bases. CDR3 length: 16 amino acids. V trimming: 0 bases; J trimming: 5 bases; junction bases outside the gene matches: 4. Germline CDR1 reads SGHRS; CDR2 reads YFSETQ. CDR3 coding DNA: TGCGCCAGCAGCTTGGGGACTAGCGGGAGTGGCGAGACCCAGTACTTC. Its translation: CASSLGTSGSGETQYF.

This clonotype was found a few times. CDR3 bases: TGTGCCAGCAGCGTCATCCGACCGGTGCATCCAGATACGCAGTATTTT. This codes for CASSVIRPVHPDTQYF. The chain is built from TRBV13 and TRBJ2-3; D is unclear. There are 16 residues in the CDR3. The germline CDR1 and CDR2 sequences are PRHDT and FYEKMQ (reference sequence). The germline V and J ends were trimmed by 5 bases and 4 bases, with 19 bases remaining between them.

This clonotype has ten or more counts. The J gene is TRBJ1-5, the V gene TRBV7-9; D is unresolved. V lost 1 base and J lost 5, with 9 bases in between. Germline-derived CDR1 and CDR2 are SEHNR and FQNEAQ (reference sequence). The CDR3 loop spans 14 amino acids. In nucleotides, the CDR3 is TGTGCCAGCAGCTTAGTTGGAGGGTATCAGCCCCAGCATTTT. Amino acid sequence: CASSLVGGYQPQHF.

The V gene is TRBV28, the J gene TRBJ2-5; no clear D. V was clipped by 4 bases and J by 6 bases, with 3 bases between them. CDR3 length: 10 residues. In germline, CDR1 is MDHEN, CDR2 SYDVKM. CDR3 residues: CASSSKTQYF. CDR3 coding DNA: TGTGCCAGCAGTTCTAAGACCCAGTACTTC.

Only a few counts were recorded for this clonotype. The chain links TRBV3-1 to TRBJ2-5; 13 nucleotides align to TRBD2. The CDR3 spans 17 residues. Germline-derived CDR1 and CDR2 are LGHDT and YNNKEL (reference sequence). V dropped 0 bases and J dropped 5; count of bases not matched to a gene: 6. The CDR3 loop reads CASSQERLAGGKETQYF. Written as DNA, the CDR3 is TGTGCCAGCAGCCAAGAGAGACTAGCGGGAGGAAAGGAGACCCAGTACTTC.

This clonotype was observed many times. V and J are TRBV7-6 and TRBJ1-5; a possible D gene is TRBD1 (6 bases). CDR3 size: 13 residues. The V gene lost 3 bases and the J gene lost 7 bases, with 10 bases spanning the gap. CDR1 is SGHVS, CDR2 FNYEAQ, per germline. CDR3 amino acids: CASSFRGGQPQHF. CDR3 coding DNA: TGTGCCAGCAGCTTCAGGGGCGGGCAGCCCCAGCATTTT.

The rearrangement uses TRBV5-4 and TRBJ2-1, with TRBD2 matching over 14 bases. The junction had 4 bases not matched to a gene; V was cut back by 0 bases and J by 8 bases. This CDR3 comprises 16 residues. CDR1 is SGHNT, CDR2 YYREEE, per germline (reference sequence). The DNA of the CDR3 is TGTGCCAGCAGCTTGGGGACTAGCGGGAGGTTCTATGAGCAGTTCTTC. This sequence encodes CASSLGTSGRFYEQFF.

V is TRBV7-9 and J is TRBJ1-1; the D gene is possibly TRBD1 (5 bases). The CDR3 consists of 15 residues. Germline assignment: CDR1 SEHNR and CDR2 FQNEAQ (reference sequence). Deletions cut 5 bases from V and 4 bases from J, with 17 bases between. CDR3: CASSRGQGGSTEAFF. The CDR3 bases are TGTGCCAGCAGCCGAGGGCAGGGCGGGAGCACTGAAGCTTTCTTT.

In its sample, this clonotype was seen a few times. The rearrangement links TRBV7-9 to TRBJ1-4; D may be TRBD1 (5 bases). In germline, CDR1 is SEHNR, CDR2 FQNEAQ (reference sequence). The V end was cut by 5 bases, the J end by 3 bases, with 10 bases between. The CDR3 is 14 residues long. The CDR3 region is CASSRDGANEKLFF. The CDR3 bases are TGTGCCAGCAGCCGGGACGGTGCTAATGAAAAACTGTTTTTT.

In this sample, this clonotype turned up a few times. V and J are TRBV2 and TRBJ1-3; D is unclear. Trimming pared 3 bases from V and 0 bases from J, leaving 3 bases between. Germline-derived CDR1 and CDR2 are SNHLY and FYNNEI. This CDR3 region has 13 residues. The CDR3: CASSDLSGNTIYF. The CDR3 nucleotides are TGTGCCAGCAGTGATCTCTCTGGAAACACCATATATTTT.

The CDR3 DNA follows: TGCAGCGTTGAAGATCGCGGACAGGGGAACTACGAGCAGTACTTC. This codes for CSVEDRGQGNYEQYF. V and J are TRBV29-1 and TRBJ2-7, with 9 bases fitting TRBD1. Trimming took 0 bases from V and 3 from J; bases not matched to a gene: 6. In germline, CDR1 is SQVTM, CDR2 ANQGSEA. CDR3 size: 15 residues.